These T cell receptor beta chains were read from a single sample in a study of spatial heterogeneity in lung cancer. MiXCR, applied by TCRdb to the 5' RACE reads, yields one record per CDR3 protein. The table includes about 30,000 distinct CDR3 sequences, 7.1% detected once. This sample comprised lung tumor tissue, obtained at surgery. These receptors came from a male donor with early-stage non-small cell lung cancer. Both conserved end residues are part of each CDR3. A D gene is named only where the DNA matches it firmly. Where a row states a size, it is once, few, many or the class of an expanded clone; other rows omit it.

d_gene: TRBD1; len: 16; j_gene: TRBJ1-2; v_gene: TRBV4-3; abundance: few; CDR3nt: TGCGCCAGCAGCCGAGCAACCTTAGGGGACAGCTATGGCTACACCTTC; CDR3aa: CASSRATLGDSYGYTF
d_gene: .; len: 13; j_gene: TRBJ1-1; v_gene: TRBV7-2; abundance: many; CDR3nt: TGTGCCAGCAGCTTAGACATGAACACTGAAGCTTTCTTT; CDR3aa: CASSLDMNTEAFF
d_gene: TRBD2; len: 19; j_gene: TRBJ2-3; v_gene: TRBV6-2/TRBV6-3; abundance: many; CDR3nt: TGTGCCAGCAGTTACCCCGCTTTCGGGGGGGCGGCGAGCACAGATACGCAGTATTTT; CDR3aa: CASSYPAFGGAASTDTQYF
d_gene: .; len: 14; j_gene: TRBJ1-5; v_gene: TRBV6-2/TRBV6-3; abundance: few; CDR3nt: TGTGCCAGCAGTGACACTTCCCTCGATCAGCCCCAGCATTTT; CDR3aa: CASSDTSLDQPQHF
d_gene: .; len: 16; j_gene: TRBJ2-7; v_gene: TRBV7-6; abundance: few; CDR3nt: TGTGCCAGCAGCTTAGCGACGGCAGGCCTAGGGTACGAGCAGTACTTC; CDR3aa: CASSLATAGLGYEQYF
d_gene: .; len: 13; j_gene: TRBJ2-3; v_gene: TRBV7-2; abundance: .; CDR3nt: TGTGCCAGCAGCTTGACTAGACCAGATACGCAGTATTTT; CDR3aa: CASSLTRPDTQYF
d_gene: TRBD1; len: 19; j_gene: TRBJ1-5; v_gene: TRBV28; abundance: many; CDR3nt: TGTGCCAGCAGTTTGGGTTGGCGTCTACAGGGGTATAGCAATCAGCCCCAGCATTTT; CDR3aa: CASSLGWRLQGYSNQPQHF
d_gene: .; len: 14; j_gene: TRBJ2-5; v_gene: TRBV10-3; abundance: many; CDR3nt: TGTGCCATCAGTGAAGTTATGGATGGGGAGACCCAGTACTTC; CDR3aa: CAISEVMDGETQYF
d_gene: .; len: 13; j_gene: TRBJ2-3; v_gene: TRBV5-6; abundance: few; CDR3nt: TGTGCCAGCAAGTCTCGGTCGGTAGATACGCAGTATTTT; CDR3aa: CASKSRSVDTQYF
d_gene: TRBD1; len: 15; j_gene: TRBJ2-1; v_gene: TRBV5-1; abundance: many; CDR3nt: TGCGCCAGCAGCAAAGGACAGGGAATCTACAATGAGCAGTTCTTC; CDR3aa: CASSKGQGIYNEQFF
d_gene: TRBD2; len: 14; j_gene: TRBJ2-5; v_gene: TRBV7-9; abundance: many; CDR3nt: TGTGCCAGCAGCGATCCTAGCGGCAAAGAGACCCAGTACTTC; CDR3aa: CASSDPSGKETQYF
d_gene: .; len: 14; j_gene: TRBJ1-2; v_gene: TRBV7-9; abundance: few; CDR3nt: TGTGCCAGCAGCTCTGTTCAGGGGAACTATGGCTACACCTTC; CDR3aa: CASSSVQGNYGYTF
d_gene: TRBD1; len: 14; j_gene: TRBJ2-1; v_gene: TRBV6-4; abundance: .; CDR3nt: TGTGCCAGCAGTGAATGGGACAGGGTCAATGAGCAGTTCTTC; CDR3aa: CASSEWDRVNEQFF
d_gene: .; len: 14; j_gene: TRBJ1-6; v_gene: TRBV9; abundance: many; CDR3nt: TGTGCCAGCAGCCCTGGGAGTTATAATTCACCCCTCCACTTT; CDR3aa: CASSPGSYNSPLHF
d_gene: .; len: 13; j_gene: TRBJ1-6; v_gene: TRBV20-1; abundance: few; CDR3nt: TGCAGTGCTAGGATCGAGGCTAATTCACCCCTCCACTTT; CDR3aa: CSARIEANSPLHF
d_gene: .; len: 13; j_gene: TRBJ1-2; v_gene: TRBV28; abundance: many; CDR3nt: TGTGCCAGCAGCCGAGGACAAAACTATGGCTACACCTTC; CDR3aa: CASSRGQNYGYTF
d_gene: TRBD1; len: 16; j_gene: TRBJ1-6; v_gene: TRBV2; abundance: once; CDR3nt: TGTGCCAGCAGTGAAGAGGGGGCCATCAGTAATTCACCCCTCCACTTT; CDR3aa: CASSEEGAISNSPLHF
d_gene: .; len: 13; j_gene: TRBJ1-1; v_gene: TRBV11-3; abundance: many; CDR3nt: TGTGCCAGCAGCTTAGGGACAGCAACTGAAGCTTTCTTT; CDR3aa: CASSLGTATEAFF
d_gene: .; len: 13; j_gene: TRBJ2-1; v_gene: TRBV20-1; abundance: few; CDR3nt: TGCAGTCCAGGGTCCACGAGTGACAATGAGCAGTTCTTC; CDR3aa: CSPGSTSDNEQFF
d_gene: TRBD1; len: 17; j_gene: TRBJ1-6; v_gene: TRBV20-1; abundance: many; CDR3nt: TGCAGTGCTAGAGTCGGTGGGGACAGGGGCGGCAATTCACCCCTCCACTTT; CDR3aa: CSARVGGDRGGNSPLHF
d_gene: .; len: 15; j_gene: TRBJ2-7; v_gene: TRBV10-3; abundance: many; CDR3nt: TGTGCCATCAGTGAGCCAAACTCCGGGACCTACGAGCAGTACTTC; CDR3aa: CAISEPNSGTYEQYF
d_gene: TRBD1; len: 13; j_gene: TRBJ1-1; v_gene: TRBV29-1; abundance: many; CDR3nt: TGCAGCGTCCAGGGACAGCCCAACACTGAAGCTTTCTTT; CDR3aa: CSVQGQPNTEAFF
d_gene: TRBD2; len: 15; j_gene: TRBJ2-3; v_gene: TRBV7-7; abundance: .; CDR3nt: TGTGCTAGCAGCTTAGGATTGGGAGGGATGAATACGCAGTATTTT; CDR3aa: CASSLGLGGMNTQYF
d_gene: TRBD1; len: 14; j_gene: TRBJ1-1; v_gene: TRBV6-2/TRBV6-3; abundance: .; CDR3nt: TGTGCCAGCAGTTCCCGGACAGGGGGCACTGAAGCTTTCTTT; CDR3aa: CASSSRTGGTEAFF
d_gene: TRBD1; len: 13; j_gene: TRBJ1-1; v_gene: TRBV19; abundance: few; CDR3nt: TGTGCCAGTACCCCGACAGGGGGCACTGAAGCTTTCTTT; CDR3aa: CASTPTGGTEAFF
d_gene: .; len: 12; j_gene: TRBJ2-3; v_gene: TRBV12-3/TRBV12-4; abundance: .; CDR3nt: TGTGCCAGCAGCCAGAACACAGATACGCAGTATTTT; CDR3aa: CASSQNTDTQYF
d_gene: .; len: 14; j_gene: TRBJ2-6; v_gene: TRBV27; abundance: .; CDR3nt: TGTGCCAGCAGTGCTTACTCTGGGGCCAACGTCCTGACTTTC; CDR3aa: CASSAYSGANVLTF
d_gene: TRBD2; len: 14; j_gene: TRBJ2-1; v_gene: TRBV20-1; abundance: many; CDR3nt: TGCAGTGCATATCTAGCGGGGCTCTACAATGAGCAGTTCTTC; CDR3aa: CSAYLAGLYNEQFF
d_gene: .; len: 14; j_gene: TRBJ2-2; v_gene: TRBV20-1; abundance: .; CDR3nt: TGCAGTGCTATTTTCGGGACCTCCACCGGGGAGCTGTTTTTT; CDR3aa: CSAIFGTSTGELFF
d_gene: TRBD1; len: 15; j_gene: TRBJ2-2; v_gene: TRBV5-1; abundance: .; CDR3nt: TGCGCCAGCAGGTCCGGGACAGGAAACACCGGGGAGCTGTTTTTT; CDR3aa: CASRSGTGNTGELFF
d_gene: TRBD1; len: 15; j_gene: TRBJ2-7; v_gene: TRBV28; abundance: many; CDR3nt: TGTGCCAGCAGTTCCTCCGGGACAGGCTCCTACGAGCAGTACTTC; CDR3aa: CASSSSGTGSYEQYF
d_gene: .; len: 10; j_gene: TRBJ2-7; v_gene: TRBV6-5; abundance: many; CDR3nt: TGTGCCAGTGGATCCTACGAGCAGTACTTC; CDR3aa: CASGSYEQYF
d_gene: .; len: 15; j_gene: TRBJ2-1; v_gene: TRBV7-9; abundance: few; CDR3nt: TGTGCCAGCAGCCTTAGTGTGGGGGCAGACAATGAGCAGTTCTTC; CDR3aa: CASSLSVGADNEQFF
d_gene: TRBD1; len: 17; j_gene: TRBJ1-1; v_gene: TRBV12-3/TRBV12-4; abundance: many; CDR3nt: TGTGCCAGCACCTTATGGAGGGGAACAGGGGCGAACACTGAAGCTTTCTTT; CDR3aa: CASTLWRGTGANTEAFF
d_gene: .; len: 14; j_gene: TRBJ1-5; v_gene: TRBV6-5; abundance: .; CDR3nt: TGTGCCAGCAGTTATAAGCTGGGCAATCAGCCCCAGCATTTT; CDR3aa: CASSYKLGNQPQHF
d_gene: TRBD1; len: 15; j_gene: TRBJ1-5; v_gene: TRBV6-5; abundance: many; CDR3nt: TGTGCCAGCAGTCTCACAGGGGGTAGGGATCAGCCCCAGCATTTT; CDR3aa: CASSLTGGRDQPQHF
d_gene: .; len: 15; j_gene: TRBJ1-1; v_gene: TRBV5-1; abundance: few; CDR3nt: TGCGCCAGCAGCTTGGATTTCCCGGGCCAGACTGAAGCTTTCTTT; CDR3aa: CASSLDFPGQTEAFF
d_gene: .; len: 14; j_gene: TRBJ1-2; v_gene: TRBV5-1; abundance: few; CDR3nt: TGCGCCAGCAGGAGGGAGGAGGGCGCGGATGGCTACACCTTC; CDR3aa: CASRREEGADGYTF
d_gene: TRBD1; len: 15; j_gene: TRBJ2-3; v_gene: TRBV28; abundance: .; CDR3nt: TGTGCCAGCACTCCAATGGGACAGCCTTTGGATACGCAGTATTTT; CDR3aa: CASTPMGQPLDTQYF
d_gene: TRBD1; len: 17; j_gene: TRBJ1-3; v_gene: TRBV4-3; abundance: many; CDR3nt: TGCGCCAGCAGCCAACTCGGGACAGGAGACTCTGGAAACACCATATATTTT; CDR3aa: CASSQLGTGDSGNTIYF
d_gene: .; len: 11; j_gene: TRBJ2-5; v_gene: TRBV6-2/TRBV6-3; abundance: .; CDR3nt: TGTGCCAGCAGTTACGGAATAGCCCAGTACTTC; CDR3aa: CASSYGIAQYF
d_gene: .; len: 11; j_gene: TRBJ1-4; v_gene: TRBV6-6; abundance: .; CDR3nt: TGTGCCAGCAGTTATTGGCTTCGGCTGTTTTTT; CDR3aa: CASSYWLRLFF
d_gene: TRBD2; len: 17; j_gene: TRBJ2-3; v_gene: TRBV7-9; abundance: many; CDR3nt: TGTGCCAGCAGCCGCTTGACTAGCGGGGTTAAAAAAGATACGCAGTATTTT; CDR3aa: CASSRLTSGVKKDTQYF
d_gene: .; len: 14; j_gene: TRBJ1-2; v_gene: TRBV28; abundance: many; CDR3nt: TGTGCCAGCAGCCCGACCGGGGCGAACTATGGCTACACCTTC; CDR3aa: CASSPTGANYGYTF
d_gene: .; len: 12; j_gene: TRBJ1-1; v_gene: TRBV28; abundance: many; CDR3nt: TGTGCCAGCAGTTTATTCGTGACAGAAGCTTTCTTT; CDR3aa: CASSLFVTEAFF
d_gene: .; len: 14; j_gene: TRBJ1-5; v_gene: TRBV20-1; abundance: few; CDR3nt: TGCAGTGCCAAAAAGGGCGGGGGGAATCAGCCCCAGCATTTT; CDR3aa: CSAKKGGGNQPQHF
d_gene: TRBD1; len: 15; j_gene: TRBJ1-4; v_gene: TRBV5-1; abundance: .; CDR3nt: TGCGCCAGCAGCCTCCGACAGGGGACTAATGAAAAACTGTTTTTT; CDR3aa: CASSLRQGTNEKLFF
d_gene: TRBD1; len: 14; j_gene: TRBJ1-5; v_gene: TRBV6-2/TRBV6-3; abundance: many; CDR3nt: TGTGCCAGCAGGATAGGGGGCACAAGTCAGCCCCAGCATTTT; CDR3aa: CASRIGGTSQPQHF
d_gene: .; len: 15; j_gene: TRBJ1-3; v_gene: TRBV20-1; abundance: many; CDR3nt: TGCAGTGCTAGTGGTGCCAGGGCGTATGGAAACACCATATATTTT; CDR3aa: CSASGARAYGNTIYF